This T cell receptor beta chain was recorded in a study of identical twins. Whole-study results and caveats: Surplus twin overlap in beta out-of-frame sequences was less pronounced. Memory repertoires showed no such pattern, whereas abundant cord blood beta clonotypes carried fewer insertions.

This clonotype occurred many times. Antigen specificity is unknown. Via MiXCR, TCRdb re-called the 5' RACE reads, giving one row per CDR3 protein. The sample includes about 520,000 distinct CDR3 sequences, roughly a fifth seen only once; the top ten take around 1%. The CDR3 runs 13 residues. V gave up 5 bases and J gave up 2 bases, with 9 bases separating them. The same sample was also studied in work on T cells expressing NK-cell markers. From that paper: The HCMV specificity of the expanded NKG2C+ T cell clones stayed unresolved.

J is TRBJ1-1 and V is TRBV12-3 or TRBV12-4; D is undetermined. The material sequenced was CD4+ T cells sorted from blood. The TCR sequence derives from a woman under 30 in good health. The CDR3 loop reads CASSVQLNTEAFF. CDR3 nucleotide sequence: TGTGCCAGCAGTGTACAGCTTAACACTGAAGCTTTCTTT.